What follows are 28 T cell receptor beta chains derived from one specimen sequenced in a study of regulatory T cells in long-lasting Graves disease. Arm-PCR of CDR3 regions and iRepertoire HTBI primers were the basis on which TCR beta libraries were built. TCRdb ran MiXCR on the multiplex PCR reads and lists one entry per CDR3 protein. The sample has a few hundred thousand distinct CDR3 sequences; roughly 23% are singletons. Time point in this sample: persistent/refractory GD, antithyroid drugs over 5 years with positive TRAb. The TCR library was made from RNA that had been extracted from PBMCs in TRIzol. Sample: peripheral blood mononuclear cells (PBMCs), taken when the disease was refractory, from a patient treated with antithyroid drugs. The receptors were sampled from a woman between 40 and 55 years old with Graves disease.

This clonotype has just a few counts. The chain joins TRBV7-9 to TRBJ2-7; 9 bases match TRBD1. The CDR3 covers 16 residues. Losses at the gene ends were 4 bases for V and 0 bases for J; bases not matched to a gene: 7. Germline values: CDR1 SEHNR, CDR2 FQNEAQ (reference sequence). The CDR3 nucleotides read TGTGCCAGCAGCTCGGTCGGGACAGGGAGCTCCTACGAGCAGTACTTC. Translating it yields CASSSVGTGSSYEQYF.

This clonotype was detected ten times or more. The V gene is TRBV28, the J gene TRBJ2-3; TRBD2 matches 9 bases. The CDR3 consists of 16 residues. V trimming: 2 bases; J trimming: 5 bases; junction bases outside the gene matches: 8. Germline V CDR1 and CDR2: MDHEN, SYDVKM. The CDR3 coding sequence is TGTGCCAGCAGTTTAGAGGGCGGGAGGGCGTTAGATACGCAGTATTTT. Amino acids: CASSLEGGRALDTQYF.

This clonotype was counted at least ten times. The chain combines TRBV2 with TRBJ2-7; the D call may be TRBD1 or TRBD2 (5 bases each). The length of the CDR3 is 13 residues. CDR1 is SNHLY, CDR2 FYNNEI, per germline. The V and J ends lost 6 bases and 7 bases respectively, with 16 bases between them. The CDR3 protein is CASRDSGHWEQYF. In nucleotides, the CDR3 is TGTGCCAGCAGGGACTCGGGGCATTGGGAGCAGTACTTC.

The chain links TRBV28 to TRBJ2-1, with D perhaps given as TRBD1 or TRBD2 (5 bases each). CDR1 is MDHEN, CDR2 SYDVKM, per germline. V was cut by 2 bases and J by 4 bases, with 12 bases left in between. CDR3 length: 15 residues. The CDR3 sequence: CASSLRGAGYNEQFF. The CDR3 coding sequence is TGTGCCAGCAGTTTAAGGGGAGCTGGGTACAATGAGCAGTTCTTC. Drawing the rest from reference TRBV28 and TRBJ2-1, the complete variable domain is DVKVTQSSRYLVKRTGEKVFLECVQDMDHENMFWYRQDPGLGLRLIYFSYDVKMKEKGDIPEGYSVSREKKERFSLILESASTNQTSMYLCASSLRGAGYNEQFFGPGTRLTVL.

Points on this clonotype: This is likely a read error, given that the CDR3 carries no conserved phenylalanine or tryptophan at its end. The rearrangement uses TRBV14 and TRBJ1-1; perhaps TRBD1 as D (6 bases). This CDR3 has 13 amino acids. The V and J ends lost 4 bases and 2 bases respectively, with 8 bases between them. Germline assignment: CDR1 SGHDN and CDR2 FVKESK. CDR3 sequence: CASSRQVNTEAFL. In nucleotides, the CDR3 is TGTGCCAGCAGCCGACAGGTTAACACTGAAGCTTTCCTT.

This clonotype has at least ten counts. The chain couples TRBV11-2 to TRBJ1-5; D gene ambiguous. Germline assignment: CDR1 SGHAT and CDR2 FQNNGV. CDR3 length equals 15 residues. The V gene lost 2 bases and the J gene lost 2 bases, with 10 bases spanning the gap. Written as DNA, the CDR3 is TGTGCCAGCAGCTTAAACCTGGACGGCAATCAGCCCCAGCATTTT. It specifies CASSLNLDGNQPQHF.

In DNA, the CDR3 is TGCAGTGCTAGAGAACCCGGGGCCAACGTCCTGACTTTC. It is translated as CSAREPGANVLTF. The chain uses TRBV20-1 and TRBJ2-6; D remains unclear. V lost 0 bases and J lost 4, with 4 bases in between. The CDR3 spans 13 residues. Per germline, CDR1 DFQATT and CDR2 SNEGSKA (reference sequence).

This clonotype was recorded many times. V and J are TRBV19 and TRBJ1-2; 7 bases match TRBD1. V lost 6 bases, J lost 4 bases, and 5 bases stayed unmatched. Germline CDR1 LNHDA, CDR2 SQIVND (reference sequence). There are 13 residues in the CDR3. This chain's CDR3 is CASRKTGSYGYTF. The CDR3 nucleotides read TGTGCCAGTAGAAAGACAGGGAGCTATGGCTACACCTTC. The full variable domain, in which reference TRBV19 and TRBJ1-2 provide the parts outside the CDR3, is DGGITQSPKYLFRKEGQNVTLSCEQNLNHDAMYWYRQDPGQGLRLIYYSQIVNDFQKGDIAEGYSVSREKKESFPLTVTSAQKNPTAFYLCASRKTGSYGYTFGSGTRLTVV.

The table lists this clonotype with many counts. The J gene is TRBJ2-7, the V gene TRBV2; TRBD2 matches at 9 bases. J lost 4 bases, V lost 9 bases, and 7 bases had no gene match. CDR1 is SNHLY, CDR2 FYNNEI, per germline. CDR3 length equals 13 residues. The CDR3 protein is CASAGTSPYEQYF. The CDR3 bases are TGTGCCAGTGCCGGGACTAGCCCGTACGAGCAGTACTTC.

This clonotype was seen a few times. The rearrangement joins TRBV7-8 to TRBJ2-7; TRBD2 matches at 8 bases. Germline V gene lookup returns CDR1 SGHVS and CDR2 FQNEAQ. The CDR3 extends over 17 amino acids. V lost 4 bases, J lost 5 bases, and 16 bases stayed unmatched. CDR3 sequence reads: CASSSKGRSGSKHEQYF. The CDR3 coding sequence is TGTGCCAGCAGCTCCAAGGGTCGGAGCGGGAGTAAACACGAGCAGTACTTC. Filled out from reference TRBV7-8 and TRBJ2-7, the complete variable domain reads GAGVSQSPRYKVAKRGQDVALRCDPISGHVSLFWYQQALGQGPEFLTYFQNEAQLDKSGLPSDRFFAERPEGSVSTLKIQRTQQEDSAVYLCASSSKGRSGSKHEQYFGPGTRLTVT.

This chain connects TRBV2 to TRBJ2-3; a weak D match, TRBD2 (5 bases). V dropped 6 bases and J dropped 1 base, with 14 bases sitting between them. Germline loops: CDR1 SNHLY, CDR2 FYNNEI. The CDR3 totals 15 residues. The CDR3 spells CASRPAGYRTDTQYF. The CDR3 nucleotides read TGTGCCAGCAGGCCGGCGGGCTATCGCACAGATACGCAGTATTTT.

The chain recombines TRBV12-3 or TRBV12-4 with TRBJ2-2; 10 nucleotides line up with TRBD1. CDR3 length equals 15 residues. With V trimmed by 5 bases and J by 5 bases, 5 bases remained unmatched. DNA for the CDR3: TGTGCCAGCAGTCGCCCGGGACAGGGGACCGGGGAGCTGTTTTTT. It codes for CASSRPGQGTGELFF.

This clonotype was found a few times. This sequence joins TRBV29-1 and TRBJ2-2; D gene uncertain. The germline gives CDR1 SQVTM, CDR2 ANQGSEA. V was clipped by 0 bases and J by 6 bases, with 8 bases between them. The CDR3 extends over 13 amino acids. CDR3 sequence (DNA): TGCAGCGTTGAAGACACGTCGTCCGGGGAGCTGTTTTTT. Translation gives CSVEDTSSGELFF.

This clonotype has at least ten counts. This chain connects TRBV28 to TRBJ2-7; 8 positions agree with TRBD2. Per the germline V gene, CDR1 is MDHEN and CDR2 is SYDVKM. Trimming at V came to 5 bases and at J to 3 bases, leaving 3 bases not matched to a gene. The CDR3 sequence is 13 residues long. The CDR3 loop reads CASSPTSGYEQYF. The CDR3 DNA sequence: TGTGCCAGCAGTCCTACTAGCGGCTACGAGCAGTACTTC.

The table lists this clonotype with a few counts. The chain links TRBV6-2 or TRBV6-3 to TRBJ1-1, with D possibly matching TRBD1 (5 bases). Germline V gene data show CDR1 as MNHEY and CDR2 as SVGEGT. This CDR3 contains 16 residues. V lost 0 bases and J lost 3, with 14 bases in between. Written as DNA, the CDR3 is TGTGCCAGCAGTTACTCGAAGGGACCGAAGTACACTGAAGCTTTCTTT. The encoded protein is CASSYSKGPKYTEAFF.

Ten or more counts support this clonotype. The chain joins TRBV28 to TRBJ1-1; unclear D gene. CDR1 is MDHEN, CDR2 SYDVKM, per germline. Deletions cut 3 bases from V and 1 base from J, with 15 bases between. The CDR3 loop spans 16 amino acids. The CDR3 here is CASSFGRNIRNTEAFF. CDR3 coding DNA: TGTGCCAGCAGTTTTGGCAGGAACATCAGGAACACTGAAGCTTTCTTT.

Notes on this clonotype: A read error is possible here, since a much larger clone lies one base away. This chain connects TRBV29-1 to TRBJ2-2; the D is unclear. In germline, CDR1 is SQVTM, CDR2 ANQGSEA. The V end was cut by 4 bases, the J end by 4 bases, with 7 bases between. The CDR3 has 12 amino acids. CDR3 sequence: CSVVQSTGELFF. CDR3 nucleotides: TGCAGCGTTGTGCAGAGCACCGGGGAGCTGTTTTTT.

The rearrangement uses TRBV20-1 and TRBJ2-7; D is perhaps TRBD2 (5 bases). The CDR3 runs 13 residues. Looked up from germline, CDR1 is DFQATT and CDR2 is SNEGSKA (reference sequence). Trimming left V 5 bases short and J 5 bases short, with 16 bases between. For the CDR3, the DNA is TGCAGTGCTTCTATAGTGGGAGATCACGAGCAGTACTTC. Translation gives CSASIVGDHEQYF.

This clonotype has at least ten counts. V gene TRBV9 combines with J gene TRBJ1-1, with 9 bases fitting TRBD1. The V segment lost 3 bases and the J segment 6 bases; nucleotides outside the gene matches: 0. The V gene's germline CDR1 is SGDLS and CDR2 YYNGEE. This CDR3 region has 12 residues. The CDR3 is CASSGDRAEAFF. The DNA for the CDR3 is TGTGCCAGCAGCGGGGACAGGGCTGAAGCTTTCTTT. Variable domain in full (rest from reference TRBV9 and TRBJ1-1): DSGVTQTPKHLITATGQRVTLRCSPRSGDLSVYWYQQSLDQGLQFLIQYYNGEERAKGNILERFSAQQFPDLHSELNLSSLELGDSALYFCASSGDRAEAFFGQGTRLTVV.

V usage is TRBV6-1 and J usage is TRBJ2-7; 11 bases match TRBD2. The germline V gene encodes CDR1 MNHNS and CDR2 SASEGT. The CDR3 is 14 amino acids. Trimming cost V 6 bases and J 7 bases; bases outside gene matches: 8. CDR3 in DNA: TGTGCCAGCAGCGCCCCGGGACTAGCGGTAGAGCAGTACTTC. Protein sequence: CASSAPGLAVEQYF.

Remarks on this clonotype: This sequence may be a read error, since a much larger clone differs from it by one base. This rearrangement joins TRBV11-2 to TRBJ2-5, with D perhaps matching TRBD2 (7 bases). The CDR3 extends over 14 amino acids. Germline V gives CDR1 SGHAT, CDR2 FQNNGV. Here the CDR3 reads CARSLPRGGGTQYF. For the CDR3, the DNA is TGTGCCAGGAGCTTACCTCGAGGGGGGGGGACCCAGTACTTC.

This clonotype appeared many times. The rearrangement links TRBV20-1 to TRBJ1-2, with 8 bases fitting TRBD1. CDR3 length equals 13 residues. The trim removed 3 bases at V and 4 bases at J, leaving 4 bases unmatched. CDR1 and CDR2 (germline): DFQATT, SNEGSKA (reference sequence). The CDR3 DNA sequence: TGCAGTGCTAGCAGGGGGCTTGGCTATGGCTACACCTTC. Translating gives CSASRGLGYGYTF.

This clonotype was observed a few times. V usage is TRBV20-1 and J usage is TRBJ2-5; a possible D gene is TRBD1 (6 bases). The CDR3 length is 13 residues. Germline CDR1 reads DFQATT; CDR2 reads SNEGSKA (reference sequence). V dropped 0 bases and J dropped 5 bases, with 10 bases sitting between them. The DNA of the CDR3 is TGCAGTGCTAGAGATGGGGGCAGGGAGACCCAGTACTTC. It yields the protein CSARDGGRETQYF.

The CDR3 loop is CASRDSYSSPLHF. The CDR3 DNA reads TGTGCCAGCAGGGACAGTTATTCATCTCCCCTCCACTTT. The rearrangement links TRBV7-9 to TRBJ1-6; a possible D gene is TRBD1 (6 bases). This CDR3 spans 13 amino acids. Trimming shortened V by 6 bases and J by 13 bases, and 16 bases separated the two germline ends. Per the germline V gene, CDR1 is SEHNR and CDR2 is FQNEAQ (reference sequence). Together with reference TRBV7-9 and TRBJ1-6, the CDR3 gives the full variable domain: DTGVSQNPRHKITKRGQNVTFRCDPISEHNRLYWYRQTLGQGPEFLTYFQNEAQLEKSRLLSDRFSAERPKGSFSTLEIQRTEQGDSAMYLCASRDSYSSPLHFGNGTRLTVT.

This clonotype was recorded many times. The chain links TRBV6-1 to TRBJ2-5; weak D call: TRBD1 (7 bases). With 4 bases removed from V and 6 bases from J, the gap between germline ends came to 21 bases. CDR1 MNHNS and CDR2 SASEGT come from the germline V gene. CDR3 size: 16 residues. Here the CDR3 reads CASSAGGTALGKTQYF. CDR3 sequence (DNA): TGTGCCAGCAGTGCAGGGGGGACAGCCCTCGGGAAGACCCAGTACTTC.

The CDR3 DNA sequence: TGTGCCAGCAGCTTAACGGCAGGGGTGGCCGGGGAGCTGTTTTTT. Translating it yields CASSLTAGVAGELFF. The rearrangement links TRBV7-3 to TRBJ2-2; possible D gene TRBD1, 6 bases. The CDR3 sequence is 15 residues long. The V and J ends lost 0 bases and 6 bases respectively, with 11 bases between them. Germline V lookup: CDR1 SGHTA, CDR2 FQGTGA.

Remarks on this clonotype: This could be a read error, since a much larger clone is one nucleotide away. The chain employs TRBV2 and TRBJ2-3, with 11 positions matching TRBD2. Per the germline V gene, CDR1 is SNHLY and CDR2 is FYNNEI. This CDR3 spans 17 amino acids. V was clipped by 11 bases and J by 0 bases; unmatched bases: 13. CDR3: CAGIRIAGGTSTDTQYF. The CDR3 DNA is TGTGCCGGCATAAGAATAGCGGGAGGGACTAGCACAGATACGCAGTATTTT.

This clonotype has a count of ten or more. The chain employs TRBV28 and TRBJ2-2; TRBD2 matches 7 bases. The CDR3 runs 12 residues. Per germline, CDR1 MDHEN and CDR2 SYDVKM. The CDR3 nucleotides are TGTGCGGGAGGGCCGAACACCGGGGAGCTGTTTTTT. This encodes CAGGPNTGELFF.